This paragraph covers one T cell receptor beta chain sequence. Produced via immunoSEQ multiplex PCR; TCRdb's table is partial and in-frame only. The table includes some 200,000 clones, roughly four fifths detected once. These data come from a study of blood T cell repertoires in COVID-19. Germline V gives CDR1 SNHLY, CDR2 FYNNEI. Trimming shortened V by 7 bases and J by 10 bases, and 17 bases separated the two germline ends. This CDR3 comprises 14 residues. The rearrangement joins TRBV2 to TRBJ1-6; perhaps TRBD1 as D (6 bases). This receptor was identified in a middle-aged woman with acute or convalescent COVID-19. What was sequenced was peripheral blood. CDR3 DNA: TGTGCCAGCATGGTGCCAGGGGCGTACTCACCCCTCCACTTT. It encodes CASMVPGAYSPLHF.